This T cell receptor beta chain was recovered during a study of T-cell reconstitution after alpha-beta-depleted transplantation in children. Findings and limits, study-wide: T-cell numbers and diversity, one year after transplant, stemmed largely from T cells that were newly produced. Expanded graft clones, several hundred of them, were reportedly the source of alpha-beta T cells about two months after transplant.

This sample's TCRbeta library carried unique molecular identifier barcodes. TCRdb reprocessed the PCR reads via MiXCR and lists one record per CDR3 protein. The sample lists about 100,000 distinct CDR3 sequences, 7.5% to 9% occurring once. Concerning this clonotype: Its antigen is not known.

Germline-derived CDR1 and CDR2 are LNHDA and SQIVND (reference sequence). Trimming shortened V by 7 bases and J by 3 bases, and 19 bases separated the two germline ends. The CDR3 sequence is 16 residues long. The chain couples TRBV19 to TRBJ2-1; D is uncertain. The sample consisted of PBMCs, taken before TCRalphabeta/CD19-depleted stem cell transplant. The sequence was obtained from a boy between 2 and 10 years old with acute lymphoblastic leukemia, due to receive a stem cell transplant. CDR3 bases: TGTGCCAGTACCTATGGTCCCAACCCAGACTACAATGAGCAGTTCTTC. This encodes CASTYGPNPDYNEQFF.